A selection of T cell receptor beta chains follows, all from one sample in a study of control samples from healthy donors and cancer patients. Profiled with immunoSEQ multiplex PCR; TCRdb holds only in-frame clones, not every one. The table has 150,000 to 200,000 clones, approximately 92% seen once. Sample: blood. Receptor source: a man aged 18-30 years in good health. Both conserved end residues are part of each CDR3. A D gene is named only where the DNA matches it firmly. Rows may omit the clone size; those that give it use once, few, many or a size class.

>TRBV5-1|-|-|TRBJ2-7
TGCGCCAGCAGACCCAGGGACCCTCAGGGGGAGCAGTACTTC
CASRPRDPQGEQYF
>TRBV5-5|-|-|TRBJ2-5
TGTGCCAGCAGCTTGGGGGGGGACGAGACCCAGTACTTC
CASSLGGDETQYF
>TRBV27|-|-|TRBJ1-5
TGTGCCAGCAGTTTAGAGCCCCGCAATCAGCCCCAGCATTTT
CASSLEPRNQPQHF
>TRBV6-5|-|TRBD1|TRBJ1-2
TGTGCCAGCAGTCCTACAGGGGGCCGGCCTGGCTACACCTTC
CASSPTGGRPGYTF
>TRBV6-4|-|TRBD1|TRBJ1-3
TGTGCCAGCAGTCCCCAACCGGGACAGGGATCTGGAAACACCATATATTTT
CASSPQPGQGSGNTIYF
>TRBV19|-|-|TRBJ1-2
TGTGCCAGTCAGTCTCCGGGACGGGGTAACTATGGCTACACCTTC
CASQSPGRGNYGYTF
>TRBV30|-|-|TRBJ1-4
TGTGCCTGGAGTCAGGACGGGACTTTTGGAGAAAAACTGTTTTTT
CAWSQDGTFGEKLFF
>TRBV28|-|-|TRBJ1-1
TGTGCCAGCAGCCGGCGGGGCATGAACACTGAAGCTTTCTTT
CASSRRGMNTEAFF
>TRBV7-3|-|TRBD1|TRBJ1-4
TGTGCCAGCAGCTTAGGACAGGGAACTAATGAAAAACTGTTTTTT
CASSLGQGTNEKLFF
>TRBV11-2|-|-|TRBJ2-1
TGTGCCAGCAGCTTAGACGGGCGACGGCTCTTAGGGACCTACAATGAGCAGTTCTTC
CASSLDGRRLLGTYNEQFF
>TRBV5-1|-|-|TRBJ2-2
TGCGCCAGCAGCTTACTTCCGGGACTTGTGAACACCGGGGAGCTGTTTTTT
CASSLLPGLVNTGELFF
>TRBV12-5|-|TRBD2|TRBJ2-5
TGTGCTAGTGGCCCTGAGTATAGCGGGGGTTCCCAGGCGACCCAGTACTTC
CASGPEYSGGSQATQYF
>TRBV5-1|-|-|TRBJ1-1
TGCGCCAGCAGCCCCGGGGGGGGGTACACTGAAGCTTTCTTT
CASSPGGGYTEAFF
>TRBV5-1|once|TRBD2|TRBJ2-5
TGCGCCAGCAGCACCTGGACTAGCGGGGGGCAAGAGACCCAGTACTTC
CASSTWTSGGQETQYF
>TRBV7-3|-|-|TRBJ2-6
TGTGCCAGCAGCTCCACGAGGACGGTTTTCTCTGGGGCCAACGTCCTGACTTTC
CASSSTRTVFSGANVLTF
>TRBV19|-|-|TRBJ1-1
TGTGCCAGTGCACGGGGATCTAACACTGAAGCTTTCTTT
CASARGSNTEAFF
>TRBV29-1|-|-|TRBJ2-2
TGCAGCGTTAGGAAGAACACCGGGGAGCTGTTTTTT
CSVRKNTGELFF
>TRBV4-1|-|-|TRBJ1-4
TGCGCCAGCAGCCCGCTCCGAGGGGAAAAACTGTTTTTT
CASSPLRGEKLFF
>TRBV10-3|-|-|TRBJ2-1
TGTGCCACCTGGTCGGGCCAGAATTGGAATGAGCAGTTCTTC
CATWSGQNWNEQFF
>TRBV13|-|-|TRBJ1-3
TGTGCCAGCAGCCTCCTAGGCTTTGGAGGAAACACCATATATTTT
CASSLLGFGGNTIYF
>TRBV6-5|-|-|TRBJ1-3
TGTGCCAGCAGTTACGCCAGCTCGGGCACCATATATTTT
CASSYASSGTIYF
>TRBV29-1|-|-|TRBJ1-1
TGCAGCGTTTATCGGGGCCAGAACACTGAAGCTTTCTTT
CSVYRGQNTEAFF